This record looks at one T cell receptor beta chain sequence and its context. This entry is derived from a study of blood T cell repertoires in COVID-19. Overall study context: The samples span acute and convalescent COVID-19 from the United States, Italy and Spain. In each case, the material was cDNA or gDNA derived from T cells, B-cell-depleted T cells, or PBMCs.

Trimming removed 0 bases at V and 3 bases at J, with 11 bases between. This CDR3 has 15 amino acids. CDR1 SGHAT and CDR2 FQNNGV come from the germline V gene. As originally analysed: By means of reference gene primer amplification, nucleated cell counts were estimated. The method was immunoSEQ multiplex PCR; TCRdb's version includes in-frame clones alone and lacks a portion of them. The V and J calls and clone size were taken over from that table, and D and trimming were inferred from the DNA. This sample has 190,000 or so clones, with 70% to 90% found just once. The TCR comes from a man between 35 and 55 years old with active or convalescent COVID-19. The chain couples TRBV11-2 to TRBJ1-1; perhaps TRBD1 as D (5 bases). Sample: peripheral blood. In DNA form, the CDR3 reads TGTGCCAGCAGCTTAGATCGGTGGGGCGACACTGAAGCTTTCTTT. Protein sequence: CASSLDRWGDTEAFF.